This TCR beta chain was captured by sequencing in a study of T cell responses to AZD1222 COVID-19 vaccine (dated by TCRdb to the early 2020s). About the full investigation: Because spike-specific TCR depth and breadth did not differ between the two schedules, AZD1222 recipients who got a second dose at roughly 4 weeks were pooled with those who got a second dose at roughly 12 weeks. Trial participants were enrolled by age into subgroups of 18-55, 56-69 and 70-plus years, and around 150, 28 and 57 TCR-sequenced participants, respectively, were included in these subgroups. A total of just over 230 trial participants underwent TCR sequencing, of whom about 210 received two doses of AZD1222 and about 25 received two doses of the MenACWY control vaccine.

The CDR3 regions of human TCRbeta chains were subjected to immunosequencing. In the authors' own workflow: Repertoire TCRs were matched against a reference library of SARS-CoV-2-specific TCRs generated with the MIRA antigen-specificity platform. Breadth meant the fraction of unique TCRs that were SARS-CoV-2-associated, whereas depth meant the fraction of total T cells that were SARS-CoV-2-associated. Using the MIRA data, every spike-specific TCR was mapped to the spike region that the TCR reacted to and assigned to either a CD4 or a CD8 class. Log10-transformed breadth and depth values were compared by one-way ANOVA with Sidak's multiple comparisons tests. Sourced from immuneACCESS, this table was stored by TCRdb with only in-frame sequences that have V and J called. A share of the clones is absent; for the studies checked, an unresolved V gene accounts for under half, and the remainder has no known explanation. D and trimming come from the DNA, and the V and J calls and clone size come from that table. This sample has tens of thousands of clones in its table, and 86% of those were observed once. Clones ranked in the top ten supply 6.3% of the sample.

With regard to this clone: Its target antigen remains unknown. The input lacks base qualities; no much larger clone sits a single base away.

Overall study outcomes, separate from this receptor: Most participants were white British and females outnumbered males, and the authors suggested that clonal diversity may have been underestimated. Reportedly, close to half of the unique spike-specific TCRs recognized epitopes lying outside the regions that are mutated in the B.1.351 and B.1.1.7 variants. In the small 56-69-year group, the increase in depth fell short of significance, most likely because of low power. A significant rise in spike-specific TCR breadth and depth was observed after two AZD1222 doses relative to day 0 and relative to MenACWY recipients. Because no day 14 peak-response samples were available, the repertoires could be characterized only after the peak T cell response. CD4 TCRs associated with the vaccine covered the entire spike protein, and the dominant responses were in regions 160-218 and 743-854. Conclusions about previously exposed vaccinees are limited, since just a handful of AZD1222 recipients were seropositive for SARS-CoV-2 at baseline.

Trimming at the junction amounts to 4 bases on V and 2 bases on J, and the germline ends lie 11 bases apart. The CDR3, cysteine through phenylalanine, is 15 amino acids long. Only the CDR3 DNA stays, 45 bases, in frame from base 1. CDR1 MNHEY and CDR2 SMNVEV were looked up in the germline V gene (reference sequence). The time point label on this specimen signifies: baseline before first vaccination. Vaccinee samples were obtained from the UK trials COV001 and COV002, which included a single-blind randomized controlled phase 2/3 trial of AZD1222 (ChAdOx1 nCoV-19) in healthy adults. For TCRbeta chain sequencing, PBMC samples were collected from trial participants at day 0 and at day 28 after the second dose.

Here the sequenced sample was peripheral blood, taken on day 0 of AZD1222 vaccination. This chain is built from TRBV27 and TRBJ2-2; matching of 5 bases hints at TRBD1 as the D gene. The receptor was derived from an adult in good health. The CDR3 region reads CASSSGWGNTGELFF. The DNA sequence is as follows: TGTGCCAGCAGTTCAGGGTGGGGCAACACCGGGGAGCTGTTTTTT.